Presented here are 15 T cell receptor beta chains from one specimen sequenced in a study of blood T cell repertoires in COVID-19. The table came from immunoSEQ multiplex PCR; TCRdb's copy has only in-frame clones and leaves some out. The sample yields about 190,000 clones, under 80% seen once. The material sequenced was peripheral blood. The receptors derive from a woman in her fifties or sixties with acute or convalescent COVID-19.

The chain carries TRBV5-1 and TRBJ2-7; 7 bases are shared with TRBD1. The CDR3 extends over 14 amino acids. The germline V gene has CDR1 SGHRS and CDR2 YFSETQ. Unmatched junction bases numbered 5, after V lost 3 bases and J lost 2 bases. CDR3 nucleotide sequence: TGCGCCAGCAGCTGGGAGACAGGGACCTACGAGCAGTACTTC. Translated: CASSWETGTYEQYF. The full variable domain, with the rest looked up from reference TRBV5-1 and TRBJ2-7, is KAGVTQTPRYLIKTRGQQVTLSCSPISGHRSVSWYQQTPGQGLQFLFEYFSETQRNKGNFPGRFSGRQFSNSRSEMNVSTLELGDSALYLCASSWETGTYEQYFGPGTRLTVT.

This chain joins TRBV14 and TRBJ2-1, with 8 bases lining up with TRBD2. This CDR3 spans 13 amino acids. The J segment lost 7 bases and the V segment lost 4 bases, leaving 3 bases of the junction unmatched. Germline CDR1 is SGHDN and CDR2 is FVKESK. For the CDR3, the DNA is TGTGCCAGCAGCCTGCGGGGGGCAAATGAGCAGTTCTTC. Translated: CASSLRGANEQFF.

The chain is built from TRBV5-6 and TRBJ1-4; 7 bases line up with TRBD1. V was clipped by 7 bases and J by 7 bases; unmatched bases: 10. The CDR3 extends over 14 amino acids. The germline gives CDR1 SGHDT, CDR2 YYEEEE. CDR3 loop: CASGRQGGTEKLFF. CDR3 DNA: TGTGCCAGCGGGAGACAGGGAGGAACTGAAAAACTGTTTTTT.

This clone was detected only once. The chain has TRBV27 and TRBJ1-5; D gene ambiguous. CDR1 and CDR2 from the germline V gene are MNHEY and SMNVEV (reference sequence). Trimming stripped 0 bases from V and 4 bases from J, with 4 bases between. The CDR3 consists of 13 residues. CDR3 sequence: CASSLSGNQPQHF. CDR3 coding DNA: TGTGCCAGCAGTTTATCCGGGAATCAGCCCCAGCATTTT.

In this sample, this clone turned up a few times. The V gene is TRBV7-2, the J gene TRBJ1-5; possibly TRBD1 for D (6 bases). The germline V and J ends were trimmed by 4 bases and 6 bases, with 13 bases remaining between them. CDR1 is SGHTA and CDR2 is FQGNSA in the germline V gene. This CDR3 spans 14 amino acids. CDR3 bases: TGTGCCAGCAGCTGGGGAGGGGGTAGTCAGCCCCAGCATTTT. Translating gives CASSWGGGSQPQHF.

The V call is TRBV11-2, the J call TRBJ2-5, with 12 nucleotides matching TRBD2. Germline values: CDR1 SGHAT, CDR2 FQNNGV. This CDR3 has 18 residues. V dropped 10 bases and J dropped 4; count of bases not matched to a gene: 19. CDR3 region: CANSKRSSGGVRRETQYF. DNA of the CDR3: TGTGCCAACTCGAAGAGGTCTAGCGGGGGGGTCAGGAGAGAGACCCAGTACTTC.

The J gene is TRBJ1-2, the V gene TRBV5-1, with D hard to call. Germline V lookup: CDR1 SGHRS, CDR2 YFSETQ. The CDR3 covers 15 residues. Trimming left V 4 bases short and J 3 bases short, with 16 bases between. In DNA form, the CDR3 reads TGCGCCAGCAGCGGCGGACCGGGGATCGACTATGGCTACACCTTC. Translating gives CASSGGPGIDYGYTF.

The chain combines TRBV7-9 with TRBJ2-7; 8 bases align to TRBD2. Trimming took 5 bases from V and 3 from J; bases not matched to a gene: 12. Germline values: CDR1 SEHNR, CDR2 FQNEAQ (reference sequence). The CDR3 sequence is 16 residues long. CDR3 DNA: TGTGCCAGCAGCAGATACGGCGGGGGGTCTAACTACGAGCAGTACTTC. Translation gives CASSRYGGGSNYEQYF.

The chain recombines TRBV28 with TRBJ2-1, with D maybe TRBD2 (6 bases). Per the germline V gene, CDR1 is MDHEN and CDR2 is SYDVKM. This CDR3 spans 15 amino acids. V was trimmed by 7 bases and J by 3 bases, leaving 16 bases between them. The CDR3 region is CASTVGGYGYNEQFF. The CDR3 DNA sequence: TGTGCCAGCACCGTGGGGGGATACGGCTACAATGAGCAGTTCTTC.

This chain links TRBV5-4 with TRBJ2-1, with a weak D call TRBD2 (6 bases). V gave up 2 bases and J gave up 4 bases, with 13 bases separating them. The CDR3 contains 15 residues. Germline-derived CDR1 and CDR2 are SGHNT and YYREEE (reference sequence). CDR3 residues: CASSFITRDYNEQFF. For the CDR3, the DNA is TGTGCCAGCAGCTTCATCACGCGGGATTACAATGAGCAGTTCTTC.

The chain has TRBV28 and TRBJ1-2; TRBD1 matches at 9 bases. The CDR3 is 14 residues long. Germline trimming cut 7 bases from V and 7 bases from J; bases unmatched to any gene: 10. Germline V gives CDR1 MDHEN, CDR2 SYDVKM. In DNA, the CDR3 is TGTGCCAGCAATCTTCACAGGGGGCTAAGTGGCTACACCTTC. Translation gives CASNLHRGLSGYTF.

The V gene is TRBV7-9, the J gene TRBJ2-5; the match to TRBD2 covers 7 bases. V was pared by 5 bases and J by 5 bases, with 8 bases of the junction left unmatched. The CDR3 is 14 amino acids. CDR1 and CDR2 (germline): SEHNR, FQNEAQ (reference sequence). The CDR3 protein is CASSPVGGGETQYF. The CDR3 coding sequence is TGTGCCAGCAGCCCAGTCGGGGGAGGGGAGACCCAGTACTTC.

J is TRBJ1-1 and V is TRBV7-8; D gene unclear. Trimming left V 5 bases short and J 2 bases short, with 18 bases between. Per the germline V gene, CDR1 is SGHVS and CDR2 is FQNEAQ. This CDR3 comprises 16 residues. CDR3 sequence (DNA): TGTGCCAGCAGCCCCGAAAACTTCGGGGTAAACACTGAAGCTTTCTTT. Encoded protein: CASSPENFGVNTEAFF.

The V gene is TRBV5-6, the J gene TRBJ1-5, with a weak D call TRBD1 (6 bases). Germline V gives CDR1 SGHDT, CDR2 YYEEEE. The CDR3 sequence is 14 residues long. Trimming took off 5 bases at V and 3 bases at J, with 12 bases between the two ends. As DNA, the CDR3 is TGTGCCAGCAGTATACAGGGCCTCAATCAGCCCCAGCATTTT. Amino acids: CASSIQGLNQPQHF.

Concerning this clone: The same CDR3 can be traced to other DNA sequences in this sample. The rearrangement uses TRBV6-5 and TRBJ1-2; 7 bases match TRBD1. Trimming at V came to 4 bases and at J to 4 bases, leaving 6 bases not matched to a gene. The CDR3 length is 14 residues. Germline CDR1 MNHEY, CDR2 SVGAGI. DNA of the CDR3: TGTGCCAGCAGTTCACCCGGACAGGTCTATGGCTACACCTTC. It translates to CASSSPGQVYGYTF.